The 15 T cell receptor beta chains listed next were all sequenced from one sample in a study of shared clonotypes between healthy human individuals (dated by TCRdb to between 2020 and 2021). The library was prepared using the immunoSEQ multiplex PCR assay. The table was pulled from immuneACCESS by TCRdb, which kept in-frame rearrangements only. Such tables lose some clones; where checked, under half of the loss comes from unresolved V genes, and the rest has no known cause. The sample table records 450,000 to 650,000 clones; roughly four fifths of these occur just once. 9.5% to 15% of the sample lies in the top ten. The sample taken for sequencing was PBMCs. These receptors were taken from a woman aged 35 to 49 in good health. Some clones in this sample may be carry-over from other donors' samples.

This chain connects TRBV19 to TRBJ2-5; TRBD2 matches 10 bases. Germline assignment: CDR1 LNHDA and CDR2 SQIVND (reference sequence). The CDR3 is 15 amino acids. V lost 3 bases, J lost 3 bases, and 4 bases stayed unmatched. CDR3 loop: CASSISLAGEETQYF. In DNA form, the CDR3 reads TGTGCCAGTAGTATTAGTCTAGCGGGAGAAGAGACCCAGTACTTC.

The chain links TRBV28 to TRBJ2-5; D is unresolved. In germline, CDR1 is MDHEN, CDR2 SYDVKM. The CDR3 covers 12 residues. V lost 2 bases, J lost 7 bases, and 8 bases lay in between. Written as DNA, the CDR3 is TGTGCCAGCAGTTTAAAGTCGGGGACCCAGTACTTC. This translates into CASSLKSGTQYF.

As DNA, the CDR3 is TGTGCCAGCAGTCCGACATCTTTGAAGGGGATACTCTACGAGCAGTACTTC. As protein: CASSPTSLKGILYEQYF. V and J are TRBV27 and TRBJ2-7; maybe TRBD1 (5 bases). CDR1 and CDR2 (germline): MNHEY, SMNVEV (reference sequence). V was pared by 5 bases and J by 3 bases, with 23 bases between. The CDR3 has 17 amino acids.

The chain carries TRBV6-6 and TRBJ1-6; 7 nucleotides match TRBD1. The CDR3 totals 15 residues. Germline V gene data show CDR1 as MNHNY and CDR2 as SVGAGI (reference sequence). The V segment lost 4 bases and the J segment 7 bases; nucleotides outside the gene matches: 7. The CDR3 region is CASSLRQGNNSPLHF. DNA of the CDR3: TGTGCCAGCAGTTTACGACAGGGTAACAATTCACCCCTCCACTTT.

Note on this clone: Other DNA variants within this sample encode the same CDR3. J is TRBJ2-1 and V is TRBV6-1, with D unresolved. This CDR3 is 11 amino acids long. Germline CDR1 MNHNS, CDR2 SASEGT. Trimming took 4 bases from V and 4 from J, leaving 2 bases between them. This CDR3 is CASSVYNEQFF. The CDR3 DNA is TGTGCCAGCAGTGTGTACAATGAGCAGTTCTTC.

The chain recombines TRBV4-3 with TRBJ1-4, with 8 nucleotides matching TRBD1. This CDR3 is 18 amino acids long. Germline V CDR1 and CDR2: LGHNA, YSLEER. V lost 0 bases to trimming and J lost 5 bases; unmatched junction nucleotides: 11. The CDR3, as DNA: TGCGCCAGCAGCCAAGATCGCCCTAACAGGGGGGGCAATGAAAAACTGTTTTTT. This encodes CASSQDRPNRGGNEKLFF.

The V call is TRBV4-1, the J call TRBJ1-3; D unresolved. The CDR3 runs to 16 residues. The V and J ends lost 1 base and 0 bases respectively, with 10 bases between them. Germline values: CDR1 MGHRA, CDR2 YSYEKL. CDR3: CASSQGRARSGNTIYF. CDR3 coding DNA: TGCGCCAGCAGCCAAGGCAGAGCCCGCTCTGGAAACACCATATATTTT.

This clone came up once. The chain joins TRBV7-8 to TRBJ2-1, with TRBD2 matching 9 bases. Trimming at V came to 4 bases and at J to 0 bases, leaving 10 bases not matched to a gene. This CDR3 is 18 amino acids long. CDR1 and CDR2 (germline): SGHVS, FQNEAQ. The CDR3 spells CASSSGTSTSISYNEQFF. Written as DNA, the CDR3 is TGTGCCAGCAGCTCCGGGACTAGCACCTCAATCTCCTACAATGAGCAGTTCTTC.

V is TRBV13 and J is TRBJ2-5; D might be TRBD1 (5 bases). Germline V lookup: CDR1 PRHDT, CDR2 FYEKMQ (reference sequence). Trimming removed 4 bases from V and 0 bases from J, with 12 bases in between. The CDR3 runs 15 residues. The CDR3 loop reads CASSSKTEYQETQYF. CDR3 nucleotides: TGTGCCAGCAGCTCCAAGACAGAGTACCAAGAGACCCAGTACTTC.

This clone was counted a few times. The rearrangement uses TRBV27 and TRBJ2-5; 9 bases map to TRBD2. Germline V gives CDR1 MNHEY, CDR2 SMNVEV (reference sequence). The CDR3 runs 15 residues. V gave up 8 bases and J gave up 4 bases; unmatched junction bases: 11. CDR3 coding DNA: TGTGCCAGCGTGGTAGCGGGAGCCGGGGTAGAGACCCAGTACTTC. Amino acids: CASVVAGAGVETQYF.

This clone was seen more than once but under ten times. The chain's CDR3 is CASSLAGALRGYTF. DNA for the CDR3: TGCGCCAGCAGCTTGGCCGGAGCCCTTAGGGGCTACACCTTC. The chain uses TRBV5-1 and TRBJ1-2; D not certain. Germline CDR1 SGHRS, CDR2 YFSETQ. The V end lost 0 bases, the J end lost 8 bases, and 14 bases lay between the germline ends. This CDR3 comprises 14 residues.

This clone was seen repeatedly, ten times or more. V is TRBV11-3 and J is TRBJ2-1, with 8 bases matching TRBD2. The CDR3 runs to 17 residues. Germline-derived CDR1 and CDR2 are SGHNT and YENEEA. V lost 1 base, J lost 0 bases, and 5 bases stayed unmatched. CDR3 loop: CASSLGVAGSSYNEQFF. The DNA of the CDR3 is TGTGCCAGCAGCTTAGGGGTAGCGGGAAGCTCCTACAATGAGCAGTTCTTC.

This clone appeared a single time. The chain recombines TRBV2 with TRBJ2-2, with TRBD2 as a possible D gene (6 bases). The CDR3 contains 15 residues. V lost 5 bases and J lost 2, with 12 bases in between. Germline CDR1 is SNHLY and CDR2 is FYNNEI. CDR3 bases: TGTGCCAGCAGTATGAGCGGGTATAACACCGGGGAGCTGTTTTTT. As protein: CASSMSGYNTGELFF.

The chain is built from TRBV7-3 and TRBJ1-1; D is undetermined. V gave up 5 bases and J gave up 1 base, with 8 bases separating them. CDR1 is SGHTA, CDR2 FQGTGA, per germline. The CDR3 covers 13 residues. The CDR3 protein is CASSLQPNTEAFF. The CDR3 bases are TGTGCCAGCAGCCTACAGCCGAACACTGAAGCTTTCTTT. The full variable domain, with the rest looked up from reference TRBV7-3 and TRBJ1-1, is GAGVSQTPSNKVTEKGKYVELRCDPISGHTALYWYRQSLGQGPEFLIYFQGTGAADDSGLPNDRFFAVRPEGSVSTLKIQRTERGDSAVYLCASSLQPNTEAFFGQGTRLTVV.

The chain carries TRBV2 and TRBJ2-6, with D possibly TRBD2 on 5 matching bases. Germline V gene data show CDR1 as SNHLY and CDR2 as FYNNEI. This CDR3 region has 15 residues. Trimming pared 7 bases from V and 1 base from J, leaving 11 bases between. CDR3 coding DNA: TGTGCCAGCACTATAACGGGATCTGGGGCCAACGTCCTGACTTTC. Amino acid sequence: CASTITGSGANVLTF.